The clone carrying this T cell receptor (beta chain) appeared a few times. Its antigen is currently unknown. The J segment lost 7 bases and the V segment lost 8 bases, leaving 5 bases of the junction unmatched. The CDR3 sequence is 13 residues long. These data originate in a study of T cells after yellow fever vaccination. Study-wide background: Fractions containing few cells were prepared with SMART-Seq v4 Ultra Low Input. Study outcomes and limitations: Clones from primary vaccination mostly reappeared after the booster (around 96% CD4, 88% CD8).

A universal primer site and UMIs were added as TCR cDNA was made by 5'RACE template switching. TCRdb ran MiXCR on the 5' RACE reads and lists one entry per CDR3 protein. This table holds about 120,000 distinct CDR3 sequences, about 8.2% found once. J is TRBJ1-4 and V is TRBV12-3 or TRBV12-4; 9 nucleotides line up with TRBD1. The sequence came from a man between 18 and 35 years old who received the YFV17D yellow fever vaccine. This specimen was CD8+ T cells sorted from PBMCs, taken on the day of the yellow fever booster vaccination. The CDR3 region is CASGDRGIEKLFF. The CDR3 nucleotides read TGTGCCAGCGGTGACAGGGGGATTGAAAAACTGTTTTTT.